This section outlines one T cell receptor beta chain sequence together with its context. Its antigen is still unknown. Germline CDR1 and CDR2: SGHNT and YYREEE (reference sequence). CDR3 size: 16 residues. V lost 4 bases and J 2 bases, leaving 19 bases between the germline ends. The sample originates from a study of T cell responses to AZD1222 COVID-19 vaccine. Across the study: Doses given second, at about 4 or about 12 weeks, were pooled. Study outcomes and limitations: There were mostly white British donors and more females than males, and clonal diversity was possibly underestimated. Following two doses of AZD1222, Spike-specific TCR breadth and depth rose. Along spike, vaccine-associated CD4 TCRs were found throughout, with dominance at 160-218 and 743-854.

The assay was immunoSEQ multiplex PCR, and TCRdb's table has in-frame clones only and misses some. Of under 150,000 clones listed, roughly nine tenths are singletons. This chain links TRBV5-4 with TRBJ2-7; D possibly matches TRBD1 or TRBD2 (6 bases each). This TCR was sampled from an adult in good health. Here the sequenced sample was peripheral blood, taken on day 0 of AZD1222 vaccination. CDR3 coding DNA: TGTGCCAGCAGCCCGAAAGGGGGGCTAGGAGCCTACGAGCAGTACTTC. This gives the protein CASSPKGGLGAYEQYF.